One TCR beta chain is described in this entry. Given a much more abundant clone one base away, this may be a read error. The CDR3 does not close with the conserved phenylalanine or tryptophan, likely indicating a read error. V dropped 5 bases and J dropped 3 bases, with 10 bases sitting between them. Germline values: CDR1 SQVTM, CDR2 ANQGSEA. The CDR3 is made up of 12 amino acids. This entry comes from a study of T-cell reconstitution after alpha-beta-depleted transplantation in children. Construction of the TCRbeta library involved unique molecular identifiers. One entry per CDR3 protein results from TCRdb running MiXCR on the PCR reads. The sample holds roughly 590,000 distinct CDR3 sequences, approximately 16% seen once.

The gene calls are TRBV29-1 and TRBJ2-5, with D perhaps TRBD1 (5 bases). The receptor's source is a human donor who donated a stem cell graft to a child with acute myeloid leukemia. Sequencing used PBMCs from the stem cell graft donor, obtained from the stem cell graft. The CDR3 region is CSVIAREETQYS. CDR3 sequence (DNA): TGCAGCGTTATCGCCAGGGAAGAGACCCAGTACTCC.